One T cell receptor (beta chain) is described in this entry. Antigen unknown. This record belongs to a study of T-cell reconstitution after alpha-beta-depleted transplantation in children. Study observations and caveats: Surviving thymic progenitors and recipient T cells were the source of high TCRbeta diversity at day 60 in some patients. One year post-transplant, T-cell counts and diversity were largely derived from T cells produced anew. About two months after transplant, alpha-beta T cells reportedly came from several hundred expanded graft clones.

Preparation of the TCRbeta library involved a method that used unique molecular identifiers. TCRdb redid the calling of the PCR reads with MiXCR, one entry per CDR3 protein. The sample includes more than 300,000 distinct CDR3 sequences, about a sixth of them seen just once. The CDR3 is 15 residues long. V lost 1 base, J lost 3 bases, and 11 bases lay in between. Germline CDR1 is SGDLS and CDR2 is YYNGEE. Here the sequenced sample was PBMCs, mostly from graft donor cells, taken 360 days after TCRalphabeta/CD19-depleted stem cell transplant. The TCR was taken from a male patient aged 2 to 9 who had a stem cell transplant for acute lymphoblastic leukemia, so the T cells may come from the graft donor. This chain uses TRBV9 with TRBJ2-1; the D gene is possibly TRBD2 (5 bases). This CDR3 reads CASSVRSGGYNEQFF. CDR3 DNA: TGTGCCAGCAGCGTACGGAGCGGAGGCTACAATGAGCAGTTCTTC.